The source of this TCR beta chain is a study of spatial heterogeneity in lung cancer. Study-wide results and limits: Resection blood, more than follow-up blood, showed ubiquitous expanded tumor TCRs.

Time point reported: sample taken at primary tumor resection. TCRdb reprocessed the 5' RACE reads with MiXCR, giving one entry per CDR3 protein. The table has 85,000 to 100,000 distinct CDR3 sequences, less than 15% seen once. This clonotype turned up a few times. Its antigen is as yet unknown. This sequence originates from a male donor with early-stage non-small cell lung cancer. The material was PBMCs, obtained at surgery.

CDR3 loop: CASSWDRVSYEQYF. The CDR3 nucleotides read TGTGCCAGCAGCTGGGACAGGGTATCCTACGAGCAGTACTTC. This chain links TRBV11-2 with TRBJ2-7; 9 bases fit TRBD1. Germline-derived CDR1 and CDR2 are SGHAT and FQNNGV. The V and J ends lost 4 bases and 1 base, in that order; junction bases with no gene match: 2. This CDR3 is built from 14 residues.